The source of this T cell receptor (beta chain) is a study of blood T cell repertoires in COVID-19. Study details: From the United States, Italy and Spain came samples of acute and convalescent COVID-19.

Many counts were recorded for this clone. Generated by immunoSEQ multiplex PCR, the TCRdb table keeps only in-frame clones and is missing some. The sample lists roughly 200,000 clones; approximately 85% were seen once. Trimming took 3 bases from V and 5 from J; bases not matched to a gene: 8. CDR3 length: 15 residues. Germline CDR1 and CDR2: SGDLS and YYNGEE. This clonotype was obtained from a woman aged 55-69 years with acute or convalescent COVID-19. J is TRBJ2-4 and V is TRBV9, with 7 nucleotides matching TRBD2. Sequences were obtained from peripheral blood. CDR3: CASSARAGQENIQYF. CDR3 in DNA: TGTGCCAGCAGCGCCAGAGCGGGGCAGGAAAACATTCAGTACTTC.